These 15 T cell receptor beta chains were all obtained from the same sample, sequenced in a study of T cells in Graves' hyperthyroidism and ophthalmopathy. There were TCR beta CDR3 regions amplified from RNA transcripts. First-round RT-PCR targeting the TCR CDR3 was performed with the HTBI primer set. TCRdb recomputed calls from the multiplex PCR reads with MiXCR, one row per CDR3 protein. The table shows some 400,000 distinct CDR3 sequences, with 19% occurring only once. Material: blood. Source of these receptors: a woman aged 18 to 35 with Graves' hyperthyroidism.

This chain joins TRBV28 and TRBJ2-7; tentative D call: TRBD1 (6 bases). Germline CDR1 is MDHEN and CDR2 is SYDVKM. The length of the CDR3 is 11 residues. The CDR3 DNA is TGTGCGAGCGCGGACAGCTACGAGCAGTACTTC. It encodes CASADSYEQYF.

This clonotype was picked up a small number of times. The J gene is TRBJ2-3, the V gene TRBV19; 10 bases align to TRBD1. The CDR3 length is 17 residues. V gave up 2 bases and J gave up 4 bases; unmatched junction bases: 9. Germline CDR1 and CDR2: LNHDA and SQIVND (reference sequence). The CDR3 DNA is TGTGCCAGTAGTATACCACCGGGACAGGGGTGGGCAGATACGCAGTATTTT. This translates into CASSIPPGQGWADTQYF.

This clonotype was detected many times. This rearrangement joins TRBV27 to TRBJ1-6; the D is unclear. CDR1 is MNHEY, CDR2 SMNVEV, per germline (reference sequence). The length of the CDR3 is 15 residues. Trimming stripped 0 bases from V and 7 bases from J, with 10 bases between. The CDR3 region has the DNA TGTGCCAGCAGTTTATCGAGGGCAGACAATTCACCCCTCCACTTT. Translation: CASSLSRADNSPLHF.

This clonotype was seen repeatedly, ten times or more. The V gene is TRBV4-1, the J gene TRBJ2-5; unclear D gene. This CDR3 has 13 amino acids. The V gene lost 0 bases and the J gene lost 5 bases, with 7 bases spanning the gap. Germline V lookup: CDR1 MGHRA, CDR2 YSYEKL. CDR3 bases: TGCGCCAGCAGCCAAGAAATGGGGGAGACCCAGTACTTC. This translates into CASSQEMGETQYF.

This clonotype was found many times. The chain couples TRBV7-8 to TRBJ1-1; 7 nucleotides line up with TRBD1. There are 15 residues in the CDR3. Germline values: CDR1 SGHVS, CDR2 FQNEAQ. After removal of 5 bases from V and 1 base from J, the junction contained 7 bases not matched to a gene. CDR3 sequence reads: CASSTSRQGNTEAFF. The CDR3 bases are TGTGCCAGCAGCACCTCTCGACAGGGGAACACTGAAGCTTTCTTT.

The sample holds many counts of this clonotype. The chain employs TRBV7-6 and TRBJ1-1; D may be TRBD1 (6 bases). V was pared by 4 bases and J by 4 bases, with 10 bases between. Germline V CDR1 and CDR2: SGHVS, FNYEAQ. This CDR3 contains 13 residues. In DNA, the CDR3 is TGTGCCAGCAGCTCGATAGGGGGCACTGAAGCTTTCTTT. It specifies CASSSIGGTEAFF. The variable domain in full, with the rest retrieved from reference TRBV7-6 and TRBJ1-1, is GAGVSQSPRYKVTKRGQDVALRCDPISGHVSLYWYRQALGQGPEFLTYFNYEAQQDKSGLPNDRFSAERPEGSISTLTIQRTEQRDSAMYRCASSSIGGTEAFFGQGTRLTVV.

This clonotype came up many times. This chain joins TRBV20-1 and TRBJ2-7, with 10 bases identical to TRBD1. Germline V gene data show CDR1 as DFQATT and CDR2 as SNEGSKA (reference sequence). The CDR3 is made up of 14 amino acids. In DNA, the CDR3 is TGCAGCGCCCGCAGCCGGGACAGGGGCTACGAGCAGTACTTC. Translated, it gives CSARSRDRGYEQYF.

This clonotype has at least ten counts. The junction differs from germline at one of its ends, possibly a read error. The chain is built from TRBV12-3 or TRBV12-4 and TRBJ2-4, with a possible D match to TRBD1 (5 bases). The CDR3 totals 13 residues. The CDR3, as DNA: TGTGCCAGCAGCTCATACCAGGGAAACATTAAGTACTTC. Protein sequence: CASSSYQGNIKYF.

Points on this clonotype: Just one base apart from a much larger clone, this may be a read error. CDR3 bases: TGTGCCAGCAGTCTTCTCCGGAGCAATCGGCCCCAGCATTTT. Amino acids: CASSLLRSNRPQHF. The chain has TRBV28 and TRBJ1-5; no reliable D call. CDR3 length: 14 amino acids. Germline loops: CDR1 MDHEN, CDR2 SYDVKM.

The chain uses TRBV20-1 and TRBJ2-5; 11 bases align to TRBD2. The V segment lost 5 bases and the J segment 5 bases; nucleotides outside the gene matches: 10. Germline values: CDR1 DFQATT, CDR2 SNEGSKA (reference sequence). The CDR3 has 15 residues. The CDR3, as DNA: TGCAGTGCTGAAGTTAGCGGGGGGGCCTGGGAGACCCAGTACTTC. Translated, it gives CSAEVSGGAWETQYF.

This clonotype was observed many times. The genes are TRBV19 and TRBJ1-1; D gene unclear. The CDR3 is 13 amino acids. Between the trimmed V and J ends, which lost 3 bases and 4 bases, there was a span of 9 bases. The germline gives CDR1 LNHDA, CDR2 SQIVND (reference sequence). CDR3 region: CASSIIDTTEAFF. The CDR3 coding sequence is TGTGCCAGTAGTATCATAGACACCACTGAAGCTTTCTTT. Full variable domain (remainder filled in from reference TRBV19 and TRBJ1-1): DGGITQSPKYLFRKEGQNVTLSCEQNLNHDAMYWYRQDPGQGLRLIYYSQIVNDFQKGDIAEGYSVSREKKESFPLTVTSAQKNPTAFYLCASSIIDTTEAFFGQGTRLTVV.

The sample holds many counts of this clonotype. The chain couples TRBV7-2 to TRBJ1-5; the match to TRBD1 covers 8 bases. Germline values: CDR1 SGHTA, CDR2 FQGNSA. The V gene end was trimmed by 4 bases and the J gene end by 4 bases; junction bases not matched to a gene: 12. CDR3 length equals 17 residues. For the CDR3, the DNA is TGTGCCAGCAGCTCGGTGACAGGGGACCTACTTAATCAGCCCCAGCATTTT. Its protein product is CASSSVTGDLLNQPQHF.

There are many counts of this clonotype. The chain's CDR3 is CASSDRGPSGNTIYF. CDR3 bases: TGTGCCAGCAGTGACCGGGGGCCCTCTGGAAACACCATATATTTT. The V call is TRBV2, the J call TRBJ1-3, with a weak D call TRBD1 (6 bases). CDR3 size: 15 residues. Deletions cut 3 bases from V and 0 bases from J, with 9 bases between. Germline V CDR1 and CDR2: SNHLY, FYNNEI. The variable domain in full, with the rest retrieved from reference TRBV2 and TRBJ1-3, is EPEVTQTPSHQVTQMGQEVILRCVPISNHLYFYWYRQILGQKVEFLVSFYNNEISEKSEIFDDQFSVERPDGSNFTLKIRSTKLEDSAMYFCASSDRGPSGNTIYFGEGSWLTVV.

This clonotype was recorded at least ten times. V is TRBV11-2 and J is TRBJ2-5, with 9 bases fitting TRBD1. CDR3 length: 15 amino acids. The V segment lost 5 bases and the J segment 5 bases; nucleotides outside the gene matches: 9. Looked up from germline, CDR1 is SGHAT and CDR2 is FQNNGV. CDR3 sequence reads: CASSPPGTGRETQYF. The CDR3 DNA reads TGTGCCAGCAGCCCTCCCGGGACAGGGCGGGAGACCCAGTACTTC.

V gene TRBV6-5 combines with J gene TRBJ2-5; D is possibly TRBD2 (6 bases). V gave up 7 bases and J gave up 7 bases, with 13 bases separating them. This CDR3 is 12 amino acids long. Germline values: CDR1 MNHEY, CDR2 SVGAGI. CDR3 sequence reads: CASTPLGGTQYF. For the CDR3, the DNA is TGTGCCAGCACCCCCCTGGGGGGGACCCAGTACTTC.